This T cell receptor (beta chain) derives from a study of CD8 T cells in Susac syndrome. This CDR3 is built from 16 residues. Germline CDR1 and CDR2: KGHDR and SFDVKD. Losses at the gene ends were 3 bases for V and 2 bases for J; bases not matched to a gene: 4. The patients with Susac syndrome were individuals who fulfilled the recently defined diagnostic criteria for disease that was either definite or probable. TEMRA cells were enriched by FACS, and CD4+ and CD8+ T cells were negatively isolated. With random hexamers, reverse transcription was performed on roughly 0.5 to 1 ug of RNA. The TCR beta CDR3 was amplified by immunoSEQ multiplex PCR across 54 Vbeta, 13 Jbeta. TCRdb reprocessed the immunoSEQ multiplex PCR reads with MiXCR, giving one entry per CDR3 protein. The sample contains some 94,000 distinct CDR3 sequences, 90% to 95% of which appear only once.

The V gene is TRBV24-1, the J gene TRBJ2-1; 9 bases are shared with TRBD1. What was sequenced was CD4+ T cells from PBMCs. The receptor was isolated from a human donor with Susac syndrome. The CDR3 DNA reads TGTGCCACCAGTGATGCGGGACAGGGACCCTACAATGAGCAGTTCTTC. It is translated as CATSDAGQGPYNEQFF.